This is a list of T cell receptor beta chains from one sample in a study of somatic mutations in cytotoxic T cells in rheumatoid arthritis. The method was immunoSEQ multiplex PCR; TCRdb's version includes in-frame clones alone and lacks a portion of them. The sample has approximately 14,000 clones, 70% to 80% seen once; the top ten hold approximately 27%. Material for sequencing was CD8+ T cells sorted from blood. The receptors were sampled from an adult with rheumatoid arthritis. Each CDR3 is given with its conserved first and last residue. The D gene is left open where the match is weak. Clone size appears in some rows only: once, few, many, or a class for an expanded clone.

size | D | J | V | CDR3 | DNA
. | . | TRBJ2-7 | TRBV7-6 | CASSFQGSYEQYF | TGTGCCAGCAGCTTTCAAGGGTCGTACGAGCAGTACTTC
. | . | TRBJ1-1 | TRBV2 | CAEGGDREAFF | TGTGCGGAAGGAGGTGACCGTGAAGCTTTCTTT
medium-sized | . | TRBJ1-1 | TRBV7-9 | CASSLSFNPNTEAFF | TGTGCCAGCAGCTTAAGTTTCAACCCGAACACTGAAGCTTTCTTT
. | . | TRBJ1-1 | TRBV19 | CASRFGMNTEAFF | TGTGCCAGTAGGTTTGGAATGAACACTGAAGCTTTCTTT
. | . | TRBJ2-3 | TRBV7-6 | CASSSRGESDTQSDTQYF | TGTGCCAGCAGCTCTAGGGGGGAGTCAGATACGCAGTCAGATACGCAGTATTTT
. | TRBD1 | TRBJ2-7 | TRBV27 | CASSDTGGTYEQYF | TGTGCCAGCAGTGACACAGGGGGCACCTACGAGCAGTACTTC
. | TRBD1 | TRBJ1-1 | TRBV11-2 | CASSQRDRGRLTEAFF | TGTGCCAGCAGCCAGCGGGACAGGGGACGACTCACTGAAGCTTTCTTT
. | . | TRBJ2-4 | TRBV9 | CASSEGSKNIQYF | TGTGCCAGCAGCGAGGGGAGCAAAAACATTCAGTACTTC
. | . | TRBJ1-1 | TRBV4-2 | CASSQDFTRPGTEAFF | TGTGCCAGCAGCCAAGATTTTACCCGCCCGGGCACTGAAGCTTTCTTT
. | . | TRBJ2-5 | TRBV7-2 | CASSVDITQETQYF | TGTGCCAGCAGCGTCGACATCACGCAAGAGACCCAGTACTTC
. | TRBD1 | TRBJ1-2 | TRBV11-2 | CASSLAEGANYGYTF | TGTGCCAGCAGCTTGGCCGAGGGGGCGAACTATGGCTACACCTTC
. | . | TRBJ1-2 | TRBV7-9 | CASGSGTETLIYGYTF | TGTGCCAGCGGATCTGGGACCGAAACCTTAATTTATGGCTACACCTTC
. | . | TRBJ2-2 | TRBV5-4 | CASSYSGESNTGELFF | TGTGCCAGCAGCTACTCGGGGGAGTCGAACACCGGGGAGCTGTTTTTT
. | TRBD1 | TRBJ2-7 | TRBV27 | CASSPAWDSPSSYEQYF | TGTGCCAGCAGTCCCGCGTGGGACAGCCCAAGCTCCTACGAGCAGTACTTC
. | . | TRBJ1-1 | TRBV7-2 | CASIPPGGYTEAFF | TGTGCCAGCATCCCTCCGGGCGGCTACACTGAAGCTTTCTTT
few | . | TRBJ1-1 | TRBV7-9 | CASTPSTAEAFF | TGTGCCAGCACCCCCTCCACCGCCGAAGCTTTCTTT
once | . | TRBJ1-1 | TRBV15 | CATSTRGGAEAFF | TGTGCCACCAGCACAAGAGGGGGAGCTGAAGCTTTCTTT
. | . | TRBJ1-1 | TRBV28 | CASSPRDCFF | TGTGCCAGCAGTCCCCGGGATTGTTTCTTT
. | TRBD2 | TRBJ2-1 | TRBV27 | CASSLPGTRVNEQFF | TGTGCCAGCAGTCTCCCCGGGACTAGGGTCAATGAGCAGTTCTTC
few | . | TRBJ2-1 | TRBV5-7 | CASSLLGSGSYNEQFF | TGTGCCAGCAGCCTTCTAGGTTCGGGTTCCTACAATGAGCAGTTCTTC
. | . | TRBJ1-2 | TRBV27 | CASSFSGKSYGYTF | TGTGCCAGCAGTTTCTCGGGGAAAAGCTATGGCTACACCTTC
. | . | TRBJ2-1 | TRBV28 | CASSYRPAHEQFF | TGTGCCAGCAGTTACCGCCCGGCCCATGAGCAGTTCTTC
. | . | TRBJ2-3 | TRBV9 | CASSVGVRSTDTQYF | TGTGCCAGCAGCGTAGGTGTCCGGAGCACAGATACGCAGTATTTT
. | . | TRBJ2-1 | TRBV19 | CASSIGDTTKTEQFF | TGTGCCAGTAGTATCGGGGACACCACAAAAACGGAGCAGTTCTTC
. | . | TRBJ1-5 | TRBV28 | CASSLQGGSNQPQHF | TGTGCCAGCAGTTTACAGGGAGGCAGCAATCAGCCCCAGCATTTT
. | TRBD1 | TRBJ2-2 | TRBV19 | CAIGQDNTGELFF | TGTGCCATCGGACAGGATAACACCGGGGAGCTGTTTTTT
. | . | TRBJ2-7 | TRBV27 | CASSDSGSSYEQYF | TGTGCCAGCAGCGACTCGGGGAGCTCCTACGAGCAGTACTTC
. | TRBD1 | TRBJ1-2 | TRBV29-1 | CSVEGQGLYTF | TGCAGCGTTGAGGGACAGGGTCTCTACACCTTC
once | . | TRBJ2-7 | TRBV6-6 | CAIGAEDGSYEQYF | TGTGCCATCGGGGCCGAGGACGGATCCTACGAGCAGTACTTC
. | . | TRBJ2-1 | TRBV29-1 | CSALPDNERFF | TGCAGCGCCCTCCCCGACAATGAGCGGTTCTTC
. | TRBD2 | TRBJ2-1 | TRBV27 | CASRGTSGGNEQFF | TGTGCCAGCAGAGGGACTAGCGGGGGCAATGAGCAGTTCTTC
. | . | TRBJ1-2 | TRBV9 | CASSAEDSDYGYTF | TGTGCCAGCAGCGCCGAGGACTCTGACTATGGCTACACCTTC
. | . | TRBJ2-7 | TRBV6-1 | CASSDFGVRNEQYF | TGTGCCAGCAGTGACTTCGGGGTTCGGAACGAGCAGTACTTC
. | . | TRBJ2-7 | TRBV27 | CASSPRINRYLYEQYF | TGTGCCAGCAGTCCCCGAATAAACAGGTACCTCTACGAGCAGTACTTC
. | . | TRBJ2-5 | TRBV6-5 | CASSSTRTEETQYF | TGTGCCAGCAGTTCAACCCGGACAGAAGAGACCCAGTACTTC